This T cell receptor (beta chain) comes out of a study of vaccination effects on CD4 cells after COVID-19. Study-level background: Two doses of BNT162b2 or mRNA-1273 vaccine were administered to participants.

Study-level findings and limits: Convalescent patients were few in the study, and early post-infection timepoints were absent. Clones of infection and vaccine origin contracted markedly late after vaccination.

The length of the CDR3 is 13 residues. The V and J ends lost 1 base and 5 bases respectively, with 9 bases between them. Germline CDR1 GTSNPN, CDR2 SVGIG (reference sequence). Ahead of sequencing, the ViraFEST assay grew antigen-specific CD4+ T cells using viral peptide pools. With more than 9 days of culture completed, CD4+ T cells were isolated. Their SARS-CoV-2 infection, verified by PCR, occurred between March and December 2020. Cells had half their medium changed to IL-2 medium on days 3 and 7. This clone has a single count. Its target is unknown. Assay used: immunoSEQ multiplex PCR; TCRdb lists only in-frame clones, some missing. Seen here are about 45,000 clones, about 75% observed once, and the top ten hold roughly 27%.

This TCR derives from a human donor who had a prior SARS-CoV-2 infection. The chain uses TRBV30 and TRBJ1-5; D gene unclear. The specimen was CD4+ T cells from PBMCs cultured with a peptide pool, collected before COVID-19 vaccination. The CDR3 sequence: CAWSDTADQPQHF. The CDR3 DNA reads TGTGCCTGGAGTGACACTGCAGATCAGCCCCAGCATTTT.